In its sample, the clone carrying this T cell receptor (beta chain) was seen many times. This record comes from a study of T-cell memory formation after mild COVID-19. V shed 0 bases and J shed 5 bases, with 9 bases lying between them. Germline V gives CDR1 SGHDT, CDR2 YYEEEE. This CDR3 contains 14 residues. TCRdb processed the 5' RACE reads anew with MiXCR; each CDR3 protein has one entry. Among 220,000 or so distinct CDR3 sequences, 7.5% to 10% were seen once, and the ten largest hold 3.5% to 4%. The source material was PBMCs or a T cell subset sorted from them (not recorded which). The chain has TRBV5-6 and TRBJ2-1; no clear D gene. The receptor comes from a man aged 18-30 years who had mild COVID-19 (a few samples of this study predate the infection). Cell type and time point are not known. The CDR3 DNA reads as TGTGCCAGCAGCTTGGGGCTAGGAGACAATGAGCAGTTCTTC. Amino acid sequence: CASSLGLGDNEQFF.